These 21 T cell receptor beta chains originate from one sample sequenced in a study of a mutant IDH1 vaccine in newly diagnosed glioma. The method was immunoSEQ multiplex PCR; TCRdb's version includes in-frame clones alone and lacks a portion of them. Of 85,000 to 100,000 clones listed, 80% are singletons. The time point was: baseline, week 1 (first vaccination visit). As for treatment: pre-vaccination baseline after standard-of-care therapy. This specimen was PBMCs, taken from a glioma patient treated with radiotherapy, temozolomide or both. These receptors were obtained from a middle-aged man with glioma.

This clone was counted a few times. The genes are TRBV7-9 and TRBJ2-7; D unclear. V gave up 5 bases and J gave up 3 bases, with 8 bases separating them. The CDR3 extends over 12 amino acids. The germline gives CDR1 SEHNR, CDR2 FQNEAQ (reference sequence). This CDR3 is CASSLPLYEQYF. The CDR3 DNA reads TGTGCCAGCAGCCTCCCCCTCTACGAGCAGTACTTC. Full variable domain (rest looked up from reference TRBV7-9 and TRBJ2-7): DTGVSQNPRHKITKRGQNVTFRCDPISEHNRLYWYRQTLGQGPEFLTYFQNEAQLEKSRLLSDRFSAERPKGSFSTLEIQRTEQGDSAMYLCASSLPLYEQYFGPGTRLTVT.

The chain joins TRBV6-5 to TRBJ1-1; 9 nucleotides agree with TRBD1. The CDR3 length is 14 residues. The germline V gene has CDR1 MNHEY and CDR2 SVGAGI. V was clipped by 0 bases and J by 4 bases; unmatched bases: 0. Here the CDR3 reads CASSYSTGGTEAFF. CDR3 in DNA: TGTGCCAGCAGTTACTCGACAGGGGGCACTGAAGCTTTCTTT.

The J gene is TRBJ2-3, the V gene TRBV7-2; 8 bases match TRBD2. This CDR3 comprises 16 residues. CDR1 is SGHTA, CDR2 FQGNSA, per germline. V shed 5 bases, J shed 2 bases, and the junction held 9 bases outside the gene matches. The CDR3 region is CASSTGLAPLTDTQYF. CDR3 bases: TGTGCCAGCAGCACCGGACTAGCCCCCCTCACAGATACGCAGTATTTT.

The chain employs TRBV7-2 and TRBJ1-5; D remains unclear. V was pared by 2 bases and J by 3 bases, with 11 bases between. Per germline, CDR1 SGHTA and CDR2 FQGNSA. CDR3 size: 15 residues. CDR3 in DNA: TGTGCCAGCAGCTTATCGTGGTCGGCCAATCAGCCCCAGCATTTT. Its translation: CASSLSWSANQPQHF.

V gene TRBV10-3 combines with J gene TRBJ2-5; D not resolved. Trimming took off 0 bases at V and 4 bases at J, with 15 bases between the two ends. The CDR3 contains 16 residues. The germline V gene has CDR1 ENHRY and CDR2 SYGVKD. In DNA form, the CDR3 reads TGTGCCATCAGTGAGTCGACGCCTAGGATAAGAGAGACCCAGTACTTC. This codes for CAISESTPRIRETQYF.

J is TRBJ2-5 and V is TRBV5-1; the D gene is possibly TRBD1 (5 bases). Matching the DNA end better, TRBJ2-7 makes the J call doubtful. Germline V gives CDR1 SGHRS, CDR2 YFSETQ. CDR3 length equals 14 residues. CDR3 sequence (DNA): TGCGCCAGCAGTCGACAGAAGAACTCCTACGAGCAGTACTTC. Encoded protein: CASSRQKNSYEQYF.

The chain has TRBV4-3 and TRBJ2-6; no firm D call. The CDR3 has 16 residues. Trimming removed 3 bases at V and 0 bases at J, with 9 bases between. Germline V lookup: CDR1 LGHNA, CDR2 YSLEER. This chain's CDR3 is CASSQGTASGANVLTF. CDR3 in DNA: TGCGCCAGCAGCCAGGGTACAGCCTCTGGGGCCAACGTCCTGACTTTC.

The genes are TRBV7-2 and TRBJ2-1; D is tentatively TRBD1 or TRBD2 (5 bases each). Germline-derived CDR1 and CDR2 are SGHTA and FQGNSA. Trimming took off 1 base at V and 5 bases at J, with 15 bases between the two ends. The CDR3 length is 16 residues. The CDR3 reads CASSLGAAPGHNEQFF. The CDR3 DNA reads TGTGCCAGCAGCTTAGGGGCGGCCCCGGGGCACAATGAGCAGTTCTTC.

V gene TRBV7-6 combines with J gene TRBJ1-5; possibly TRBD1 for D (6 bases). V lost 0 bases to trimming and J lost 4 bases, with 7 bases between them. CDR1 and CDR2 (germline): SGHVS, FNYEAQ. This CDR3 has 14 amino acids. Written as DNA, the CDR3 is TGTGCCAGCAGCTTAGCGCAGGGGAATCAGCCCCAGCATTTT. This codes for CASSLAQGNQPQHF.

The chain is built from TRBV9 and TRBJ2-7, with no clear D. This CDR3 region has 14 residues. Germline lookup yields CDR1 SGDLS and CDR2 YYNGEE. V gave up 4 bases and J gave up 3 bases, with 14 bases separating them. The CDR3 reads CASSLTGSFYEQYF. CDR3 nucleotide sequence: TGTGCCAGCAGCTTGACCGGGTCTTTCTACGAGCAGTACTTC.

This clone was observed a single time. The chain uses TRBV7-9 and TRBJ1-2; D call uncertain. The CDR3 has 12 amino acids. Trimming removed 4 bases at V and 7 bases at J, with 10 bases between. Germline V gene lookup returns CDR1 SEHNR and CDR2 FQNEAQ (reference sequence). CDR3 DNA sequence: TGTGCCAGCAGCTCGGGCGACGGTGGCTACACCTTC. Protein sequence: CASSSGDGGYTF.

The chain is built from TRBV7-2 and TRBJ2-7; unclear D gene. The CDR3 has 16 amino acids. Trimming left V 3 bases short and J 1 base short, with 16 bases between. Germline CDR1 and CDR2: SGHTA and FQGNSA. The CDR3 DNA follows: TGTGCCAGCAGCTTTGGTTCGGGTCACAAGTCCTACGAGCAGTACTTC. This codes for CASSFGSGHKSYEQYF.

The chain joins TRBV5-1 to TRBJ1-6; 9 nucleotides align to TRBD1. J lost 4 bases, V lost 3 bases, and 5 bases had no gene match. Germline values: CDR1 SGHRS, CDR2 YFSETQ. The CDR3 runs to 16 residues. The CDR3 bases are TGCGCCAGCAGCTACACCGGGACAGGGTATAATTCACCCCTCCACTTT. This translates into CASSYTGTGYNSPLHF.

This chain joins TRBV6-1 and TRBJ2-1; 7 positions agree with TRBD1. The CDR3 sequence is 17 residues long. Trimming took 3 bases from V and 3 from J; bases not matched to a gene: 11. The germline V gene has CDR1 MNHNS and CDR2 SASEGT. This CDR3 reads CASSDLLTGFLYNEQFF. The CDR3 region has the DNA TGTGCCAGCAGTGATCTTCTGACAGGGTTTCTCTACAATGAGCAGTTCTTC.

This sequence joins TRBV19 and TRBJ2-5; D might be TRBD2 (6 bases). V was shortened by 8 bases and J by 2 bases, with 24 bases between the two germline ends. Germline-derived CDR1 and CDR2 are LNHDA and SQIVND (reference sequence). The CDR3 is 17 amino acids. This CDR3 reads CASQPLAGSIRQETQYF. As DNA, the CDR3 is TGTGCCAGTCAGCCCCTAGCCGGGAGTATTCGGCAAGAGACCCAGTACTTC.

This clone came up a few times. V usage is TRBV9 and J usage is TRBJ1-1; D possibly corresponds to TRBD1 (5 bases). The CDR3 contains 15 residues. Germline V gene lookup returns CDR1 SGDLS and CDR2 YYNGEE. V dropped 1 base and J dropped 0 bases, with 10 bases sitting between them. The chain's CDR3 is CASSVYQGLNTEAFF. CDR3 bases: TGTGCCAGCAGCGTATACCAGGGACTGAACACTGAAGCTTTCTTT.

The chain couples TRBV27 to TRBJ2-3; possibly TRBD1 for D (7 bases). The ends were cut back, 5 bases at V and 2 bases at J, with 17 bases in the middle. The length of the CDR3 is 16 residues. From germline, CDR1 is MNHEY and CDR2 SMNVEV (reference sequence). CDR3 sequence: CASSADREEVTDTQYF. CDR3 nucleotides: TGTGCCAGCAGTGCCGACAGGGAGGAAGTCACAGATACGCAGTATTTT.

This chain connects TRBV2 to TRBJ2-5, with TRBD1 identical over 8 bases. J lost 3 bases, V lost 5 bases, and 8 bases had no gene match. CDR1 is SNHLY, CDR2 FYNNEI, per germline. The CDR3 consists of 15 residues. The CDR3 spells CASSWAGGTKETQYF. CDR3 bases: TGTGCCAGCAGTTGGGCAGGGGGCACAAAAGAGACCCAGTACTTC.

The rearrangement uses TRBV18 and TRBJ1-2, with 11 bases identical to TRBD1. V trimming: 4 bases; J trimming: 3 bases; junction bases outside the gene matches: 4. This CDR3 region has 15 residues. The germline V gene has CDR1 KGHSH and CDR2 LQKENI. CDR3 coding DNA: TGTGCCAGCTCACTTGGGACAGGGGGGTACTATGGCTACACCTTC. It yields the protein CASSLGTGGYYGYTF.

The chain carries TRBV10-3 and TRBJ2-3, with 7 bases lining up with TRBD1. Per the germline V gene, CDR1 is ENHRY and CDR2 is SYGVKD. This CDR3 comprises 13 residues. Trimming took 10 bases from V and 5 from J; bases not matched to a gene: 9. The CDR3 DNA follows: TGTGCCACCCAGACAGGGTCAAAAGATACGCAGTATTTT. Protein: CATQTGSKDTQYF.

CDR3 amino acids: CASSQDRVSYNEQFF. The CDR3 nucleotides are TGCGCCAGCAGCCAAGATCGGGTATCCTACAATGAGCAGTTCTTC. The chain links TRBV4-3 to TRBJ2-1; D unclear. The CDR3 loop spans 15 amino acids. The germline V gene encodes CDR1 LGHNA and CDR2 YSLEER. V gave up 0 bases and J gave up 1 base, with 7 bases separating them.